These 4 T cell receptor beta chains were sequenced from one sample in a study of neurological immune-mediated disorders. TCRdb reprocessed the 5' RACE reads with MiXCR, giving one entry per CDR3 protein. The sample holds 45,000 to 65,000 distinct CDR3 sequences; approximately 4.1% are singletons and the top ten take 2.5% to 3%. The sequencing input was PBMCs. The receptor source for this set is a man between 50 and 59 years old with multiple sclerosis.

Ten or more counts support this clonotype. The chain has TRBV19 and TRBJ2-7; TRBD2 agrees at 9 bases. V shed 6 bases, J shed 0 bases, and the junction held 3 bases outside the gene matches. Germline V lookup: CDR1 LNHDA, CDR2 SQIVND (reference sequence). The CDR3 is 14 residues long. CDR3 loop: CASSRTSVSYEQYF. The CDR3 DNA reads TGTGCCAGTAGCCGGACTAGCGTCTCCTACGAGCAGTACTTC.

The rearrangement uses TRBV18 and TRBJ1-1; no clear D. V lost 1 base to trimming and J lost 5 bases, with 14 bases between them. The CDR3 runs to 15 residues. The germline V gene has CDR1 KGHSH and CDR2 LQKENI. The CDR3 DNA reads TGTGCCAGCTCACCACGAGTCGACGCTGGAACTGAAGCTTTCTTT. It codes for CASSPRVDAGTEAFF.

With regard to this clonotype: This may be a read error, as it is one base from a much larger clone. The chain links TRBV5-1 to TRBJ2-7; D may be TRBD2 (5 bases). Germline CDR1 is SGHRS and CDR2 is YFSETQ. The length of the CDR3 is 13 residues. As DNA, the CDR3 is TGCGCCAACAGCTTGGGTGGAGGCTACGAGCAGTACTTC. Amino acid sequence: CANSLGGGYEQYF.

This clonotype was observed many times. CDR3 coding DNA: TGCGCCAGCAGCCAAGGTTTTGGCGGATACGCAGATACGCAGTATTTT. It is translated as CASSQGFGGYADTQYF. The chain combines TRBV4-1 with TRBJ2-3; no firm D call. CDR1 MGHRA and CDR2 YSYEKL come from the germline V gene. This CDR3 is built from 16 residues. V dropped 1 base and J dropped 4 bases, with 15 bases sitting between them.